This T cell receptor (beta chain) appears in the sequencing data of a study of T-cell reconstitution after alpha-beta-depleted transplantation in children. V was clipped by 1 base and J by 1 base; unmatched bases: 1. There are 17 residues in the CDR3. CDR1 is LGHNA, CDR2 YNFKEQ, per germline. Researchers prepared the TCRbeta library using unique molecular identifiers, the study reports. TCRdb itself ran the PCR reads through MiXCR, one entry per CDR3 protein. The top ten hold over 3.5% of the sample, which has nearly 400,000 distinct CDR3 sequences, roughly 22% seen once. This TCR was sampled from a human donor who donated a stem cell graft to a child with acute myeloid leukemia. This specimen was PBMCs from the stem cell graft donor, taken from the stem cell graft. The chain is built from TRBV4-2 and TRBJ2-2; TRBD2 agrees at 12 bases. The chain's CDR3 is CASSQGGLAGNTGELFF. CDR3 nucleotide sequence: TGTGCCAGCAGCCAAGGGGGACTAGCGGGGAACACCGGGGAGCTGTTTTTT.